This entry is about one T cell receptor (beta chain). Its target is unknown. The PCR contained 60 Vbeta and 13 Jbeta primers. The protocol was immunoSEQ multiplex PCR, while the TCRdb copy is restricted to in-frame clones and leaves out a portion. This sample has 170,000 or so clones, with roughly 80% found just once. This sample stems from a study of cytomegalovirus exposure and HLA in healthy donors. Turning to the study itself: Across 350 to 500 genotyped donors, approximately 81% landed in the Caucasian-associated ancestry cluster.

CDR3 length: 17 amino acids. V lost 0 bases and J 2 bases, leaving 15 bases between the germline ends. Germline-derived CDR1 and CDR2 are MNHNS and SASEGT. Whole-study findings and limits: Roughly uniform depth of sequencing across donors was assumed in presence/absence analyses. TCR beta sequences reportedly predicted most subjects' HLA-A and HLA-B alleles accurately. For most TCR sequences rarity was the rule, although some public TCRs occurred in many donors.

V gene TRBV6-1 combines with J gene TRBJ2-3; D is possibly TRBD2 (6 bases). Sequencing used PBMCs. The TCR originated in a man between 25 and 39 years old in good health and CMV-seropositive. DNA of the CDR3: TGTGCCAGCAGTGAAGCCCGGGGGTCGGGGGTCACAGATACGCAGTATTTT. It yields the protein CASSEARGSGVTDTQYF.